One and the same sample provided the 2 T cell receptor beta chains below, sequenced in a study of T cells in Graves' hyperthyroidism and ophthalmopathy. There were TCR beta CDR3 regions amplified from RNA transcripts. TCR CDR3 underwent first-round RT-PCR with the HTBI primer set. TCRdb redid the calling of the multiplex PCR reads with MiXCR, one entry per CDR3 protein. The repertoire includes around 660,000 distinct CDR3 sequences, less than 45% of them detected once, and approximately 6.8% sits in the top ten. Sequencing was carried out using peripheral blood or thyroid tissue (not recorded which). The source of these receptors is an adult man with Graves' disease, either hyperthyroidism or ophthalmopathy (not recorded which).

The table lists this clonotype with a few counts. The chain carries TRBV9 and TRBJ1-1; D is perhaps TRBD1 (5 bases). The germline gives CDR1 SGDLS, CDR2 YYNGEE. The V end was cut by 2 bases, the J end by 4 bases, with 12 bases between. The CDR3 totals 14 residues. CDR3 region: CASSVRDLATEAFF. In nucleotides, the CDR3 is TGTGCCAGCAGCGTCCGGGACCTGGCCACTGAAGCTTTCTTT.

The table lists this clonotype with a few counts. This chain uses TRBV2 with TRBJ1-4; 9 bases match TRBD1. CDR3 length: 16 residues. The ends lost 6 bases at V and 6 bases at J; junction bases unmatched: 11. In germline, CDR1 is SNHLY, CDR2 FYNNEI. The CDR3 DNA reads TGTGCCAGCAGAGGGACAGGGTCGTTCCTAGATGAAAAACTGTTTTTT. It specifies CASRGTGSFLDEKLFF.